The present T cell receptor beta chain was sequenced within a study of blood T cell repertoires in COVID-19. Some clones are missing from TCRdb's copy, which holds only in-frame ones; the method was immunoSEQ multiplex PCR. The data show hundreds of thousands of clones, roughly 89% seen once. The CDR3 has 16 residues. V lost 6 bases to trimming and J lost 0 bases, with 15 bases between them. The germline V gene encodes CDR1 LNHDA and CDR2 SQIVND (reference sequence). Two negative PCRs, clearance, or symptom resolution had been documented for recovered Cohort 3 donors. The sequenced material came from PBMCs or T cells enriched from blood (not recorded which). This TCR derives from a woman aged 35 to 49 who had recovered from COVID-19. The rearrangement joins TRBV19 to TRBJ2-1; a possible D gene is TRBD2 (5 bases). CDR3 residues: CASRESSVSSYNEQFF. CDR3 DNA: TGTGCCAGTAGAGAAAGTAGCGTTAGCTCCTACAATGAGCAGTTCTTC.